The 10 T cell receptor beta chains listed next were all sequenced from one sample in a study of cytomegalovirus exposure and HLA in healthy donors. The study ran its PCR with 60 Vbeta and 13 Jbeta primers. Only in-frame clones appear in the TCRdb table, and some are missing; sequencing was by immunoSEQ multiplex PCR. The table includes about 110,000 clones, over 12% detected once. Material for sequencing was PBMCs. Every receptor here comes from a female donor in good health and CMV-seronegative.

This clone appeared a few times. The V and J genes are TRBV19 and TRBJ1-1; unclear D gene. CDR3 length equals 13 residues. Trimming took 3 bases from V and 6 from J, leaving 11 bases between them. Germline V gene lookup returns CDR1 LNHDA and CDR2 SQIVND (reference sequence). The CDR3 DNA is TGTGCCAGTAGTATCCCGTCCGTCGCTGAAGCTTTCTTT. Translation gives CASSIPSVAEAFF. Full variable domain (missing parts from reference TRBV19 and TRBJ1-1): DGGITQSPKYLFRKEGQNVTLSCEQNLNHDAMYWYRQDPGQGLRLIYYSQIVNDFQKGDIAEGYSVSREKKESFPLTVTSAQKNPTAFYLCASSIPSVAEAFFGQGTRLTVV.

The rearrangement uses TRBV7-9 and TRBJ2-5; 9 bases are a match to TRBD1. The CDR3 totals 15 residues. V lost 5 bases to trimming and J lost 3 bases; unmatched junction nucleotides: 7. Germline values: CDR1 SEHNR, CDR2 FQNEAQ (reference sequence). Here the CDR3 reads CASSPDRGIEETQYF. The CDR3 coding sequence is TGTGCCAGCAGCCCTGACAGGGGGATTGAAGAGACCCAGTACTTC.

This chain joins TRBV5-1 and TRBJ2-7, with D hard to call. The V end lost 0 bases, the J end lost 3 bases, and 7 bases lay between the germline ends. This CDR3 has 13 amino acids. Germline V CDR1 and CDR2: SGHRS, YFSETQ. For the CDR3, the DNA is TGCGCCAGCAGCTTGGACAATAACTACGAGCAGTACTTC. Translated: CASSLDNNYEQYF.

This clone was counted only a few times. The CDR3 region is CASSTTSGYEQYF. The CDR3 bases are TGTGCCAGTAGTACCACTAGCGGCTACGAGCAGTACTTC. V usage is TRBV19 and J usage is TRBJ2-7, with 8 bases that match TRBD2. The CDR3 extends over 13 amino acids. V shed 4 bases and J 3 bases; nucleotides not matched to a gene: 2. Per germline, CDR1 LNHDA and CDR2 SQIVND (reference sequence).

A few counts support this clone. This sequence joins TRBV25-1 and TRBJ1-1; D is perhaps TRBD1 (6 bases). This CDR3 region has 13 residues. V gave up 4 bases and J gave up 3 bases, with 9 bases separating them. Per the germline V gene, CDR1 is MGHDK and CDR2 is SYGVNS. This CDR3 is CASSVRGYTEAFF. CDR3 DNA: TGTGCCAGCAGTGTCAGGGGTTACACTGAAGCTTTCTTT.

This chain joins TRBV6-5 and TRBJ2-7, with TRBD1 matching over 7 bases. CDR3 size: 13 residues. Germline V gives CDR1 MNHEY, CDR2 SVGAGI. V shed 10 bases, J shed 3 bases, and the junction held 9 bases outside the gene matches. CDR3 DNA sequence: TGTGCCACTGAGGACAGGATCCACTACGAGCAGTACTTC. Translating it yields CATEDRIHYEQYF.

This clone has more than one count but fewer than ten. The V and J genes are TRBV7-2 and TRBJ2-5; 11 bases map to TRBD2. The CDR3 consists of 16 residues. V shed 5 bases and J 3 bases; nucleotides not matched to a gene: 8. CDR1 and CDR2 (germline): SGHTA, FQGNSA. The CDR3 coding sequence is TGTGCCAGCAGCGTGCATCTAGCGGGGGGCGAAGAGACCCAGTACTTC. Amino acids: CASSVHLAGGEETQYF.

J is TRBJ2-1 and V is TRBV6-6; TRBD2 aligns across 9 bases. The J segment lost 8 bases and the V segment lost 5 bases, leaving 7 bases of the junction unmatched. The CDR3 sequence is 14 residues long. Germline V gene sequence: CDR1 MNHNY, CDR2 SVGAGI (reference sequence). Here the CDR3 DNA reads TGTGCCAGCAGTGCCCGGCGGGAGGGGGATGAGCAGTTCTTC. This encodes CASSARREGDEQFF.

A few counts support this clone. The chain is built from TRBV29-1 and TRBJ2-3; TRBD2 agrees at 11 bases. Losses at the gene ends were 4 bases for V and 4 bases for J; bases not matched to a gene: 7. The CDR3 consists of 15 residues. Per germline, CDR1 SQVTM and CDR2 ANQGSEA. CDR3 bases: TGCAGCGTTGCAACTAGCGGGAGAGAGGCAGATACGCAGTATTTT. This encodes CSVATSGREADTQYF.

This clone appeared a few times. The chain carries TRBV5-4 and TRBJ2-7; 9 nucleotides match TRBD1. The CDR3 spans 16 residues. CDR1 and CDR2 (germline): SGHNT, YYREEE (reference sequence). V dropped 4 bases and J dropped 5; count of bases not matched to a gene: 13. CDR3 sequence reads: CASSARAGTGSNEQYF. As DNA, the CDR3 is TGTGCCAGCAGCGCCCGGGCCGGGACAGGGTCCAACGAGCAGTACTTC. Together with reference TRBV5-4 and TRBJ2-7, the CDR3 gives the full variable domain: ETGVTQSPTHLIKTRGQQVTLRCSSQSGHNTVSWYQQALGQGPQFIFQYYREEENGRGNFPPRFSGLQFPNYSSELNVNALELDDSALYLCASSARAGTGSNEQYFGPGTRLTVT.